This T cell receptor (beta chain) was retrieved from a study of blood T cell repertoires in COVID-19. Study in general: The United States, Italy and Spain were the sources of the acute and convalescent COVID-19 samples. T cells, B-cell-depleted T cells, or PBMCs provided the cDNA or gDNA that served as material.

This clone was seen only once. Trimming stripped 3 bases from V and 0 bases from J, with 6 bases between. Germline lookup yields CDR1 LNHDA and CDR2 SQIVND (reference sequence). The CDR3 covers 14 residues. Authors' methods: Scientists estimated how many nucleated cells there were by amplifying reference gene primers. Sequencing was performed with immunoSEQ multiplex PCR; in TCRdb, only in-frame clones are kept and a portion is missing. Clone size and the V and J calls come from that table; the DNA yielded D and trimming. The sample contains 85,000 to 110,000 clones, around nine tenths of which appear only once.

This receptor was identified in a human donor in a cohort sampled during active COVID-19. Sequences were obtained from peripheral blood. This rearrangement joins TRBV19 to TRBJ2-1, with a weak D call TRBD2 (5 bases). In nucleotides, the CDR3 is TGTGCCAGTAGTATGGGGAGCTCCTACAATGAGCAGTTCTTC. It is translated as CASSMGSSYNEQFF.